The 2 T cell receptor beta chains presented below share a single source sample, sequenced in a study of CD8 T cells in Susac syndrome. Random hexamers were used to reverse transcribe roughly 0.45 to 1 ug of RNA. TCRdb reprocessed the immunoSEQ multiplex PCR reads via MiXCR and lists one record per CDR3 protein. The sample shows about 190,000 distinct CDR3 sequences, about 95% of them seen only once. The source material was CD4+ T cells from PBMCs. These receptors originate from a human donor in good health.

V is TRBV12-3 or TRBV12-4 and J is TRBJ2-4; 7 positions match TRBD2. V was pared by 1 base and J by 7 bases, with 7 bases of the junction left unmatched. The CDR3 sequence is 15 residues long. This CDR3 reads CASSLVGGRRNIQYF. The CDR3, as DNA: TGTGCCAGCAGTTTAGTGGGCGGGAGACGGAACATTCAGTACTTC.

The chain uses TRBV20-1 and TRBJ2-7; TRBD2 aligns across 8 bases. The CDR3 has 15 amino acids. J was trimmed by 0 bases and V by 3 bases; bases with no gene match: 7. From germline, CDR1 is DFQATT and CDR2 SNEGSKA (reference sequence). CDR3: CSASDSGGLSYEQYF. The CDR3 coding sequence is TGCAGTGCTAGTGACAGCGGGGGTCTCTCCTACGAGCAGTACTTC.